The sequence of this TCR beta chain was determined in a study of cytomegalovirus exposure and HLA in healthy donors. The CDR3 has 16 residues. The ends lost 4 bases at V and 3 bases at J; junction bases unmatched: 6. Germline CDR1 LGHNA, CDR2 YNFKEQ. With 60 Vbeta and 13 Jbeta primers, the PCR was carried out. Generated by immunoSEQ multiplex PCR, the TCRdb table keeps only in-frame clones and is missing some. The repertoire has about 140,000 clones, approximately 80% of them found once; the top ten carry over 8.5%. Nominally healthy donors provided the samples, though records likely missed some immune exposures.

The sample was PBMCs. The TCR was taken from a woman aged 50 to 65 in good health and CMV-seropositive. The chain couples TRBV4-2 to TRBJ1-6, with TRBD1 matching over 7 bases. For the CDR3, the DNA is TGTGCCAGCAGCCTTAGACAGGGCCACTATAATTCACCCCTCCACTTT. The encoded protein is CASSLRQGHYNSPLHF.